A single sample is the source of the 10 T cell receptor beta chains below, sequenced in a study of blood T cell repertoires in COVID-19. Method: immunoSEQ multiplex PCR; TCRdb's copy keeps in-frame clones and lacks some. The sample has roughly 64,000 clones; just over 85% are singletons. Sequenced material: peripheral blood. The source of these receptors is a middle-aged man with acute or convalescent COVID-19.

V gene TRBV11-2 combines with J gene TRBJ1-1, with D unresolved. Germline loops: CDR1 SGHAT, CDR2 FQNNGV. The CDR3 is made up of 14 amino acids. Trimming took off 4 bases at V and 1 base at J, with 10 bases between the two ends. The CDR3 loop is CASSSRVGNTEAFF. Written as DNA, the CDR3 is TGTGCCAGCAGCTCCCGGGTAGGGAACACTGAAGCTTTCTTT.

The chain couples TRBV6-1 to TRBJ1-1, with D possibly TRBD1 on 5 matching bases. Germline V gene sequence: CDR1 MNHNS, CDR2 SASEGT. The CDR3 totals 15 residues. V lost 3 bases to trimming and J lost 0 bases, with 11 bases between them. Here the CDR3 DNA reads TGTGCCAGCAGTGAGGACCAGGGCCTGAACACTGAAGCTTTCTTT. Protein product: CASSEDQGLNTEAFF.

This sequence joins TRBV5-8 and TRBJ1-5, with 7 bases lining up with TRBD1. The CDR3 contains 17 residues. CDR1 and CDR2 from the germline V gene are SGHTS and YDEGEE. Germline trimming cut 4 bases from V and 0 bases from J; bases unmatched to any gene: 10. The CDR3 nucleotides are TGTGCCAGCAGCAAAGACAGGGAACCCCTTAGCAATCAGCCCCAGCATTTT. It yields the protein CASSKDREPLSNQPQHF.

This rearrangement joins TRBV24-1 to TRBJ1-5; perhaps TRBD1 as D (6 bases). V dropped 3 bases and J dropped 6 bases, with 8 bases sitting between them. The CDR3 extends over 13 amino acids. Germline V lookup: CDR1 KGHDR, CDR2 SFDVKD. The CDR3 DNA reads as TGTGCCACCAGTGATATCAGGGGTCAGCCCCAGCATTTT. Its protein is CATSDIRGQPQHF.

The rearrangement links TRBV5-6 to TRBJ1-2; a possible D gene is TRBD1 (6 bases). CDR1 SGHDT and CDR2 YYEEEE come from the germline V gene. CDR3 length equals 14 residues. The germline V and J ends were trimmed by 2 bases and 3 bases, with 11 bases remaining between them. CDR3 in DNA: TGTGCCAGCAGCTTTAACAGGGCGGACTATGGCTACACCTTC. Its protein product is CASSFNRADYGYTF.

The CDR3 coding sequence is TGTGCCAGCAGCTTGAGAGGAGCGGGGGGGAGAGAGACCCAGTACTTC. As protein: CASSLRGAGGRETQYF. The chain links TRBV7-9 to TRBJ2-5; 10 bases are shared with TRBD2. With V trimmed by 3 bases and J by 4 bases, 8 bases remained unmatched. CDR1 SEHNR and CDR2 FQNEAQ come from the germline V gene (reference sequence). This CDR3 has 16 amino acids. Supplemented by reference TRBV7-9 and TRBJ2-5, the full variable domain reads DTGVSQNPRHKITKRGQNVTFRCDPISEHNRLYWYRQTLGQGPEFLTYFQNEAQLEKSRLLSDRFSAERPKGSFSTLEIQRTEQGDSAMYLCASSLRGAGGRETQYFGPGTRLLVL.

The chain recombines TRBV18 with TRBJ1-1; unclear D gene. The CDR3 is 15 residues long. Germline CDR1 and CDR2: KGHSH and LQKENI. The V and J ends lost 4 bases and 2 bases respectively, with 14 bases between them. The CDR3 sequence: CASSRKGGINTEAFF. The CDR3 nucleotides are TGTGCCAGCTCACGTAAGGGAGGAATAAACACTGAAGCTTTCTTT.

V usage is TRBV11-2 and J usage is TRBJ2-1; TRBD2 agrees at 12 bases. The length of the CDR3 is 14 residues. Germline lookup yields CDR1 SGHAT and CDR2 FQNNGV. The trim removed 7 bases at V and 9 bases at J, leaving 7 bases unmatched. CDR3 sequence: CASNGGLAGGEQFF. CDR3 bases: TGTGCCAGCAACGGGGGACTAGCGGGCGGTGAGCAGTTCTTC.

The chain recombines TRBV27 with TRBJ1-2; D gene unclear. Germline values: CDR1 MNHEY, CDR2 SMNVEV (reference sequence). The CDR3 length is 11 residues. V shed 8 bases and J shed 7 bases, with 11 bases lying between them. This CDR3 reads CASRSAGGYTF. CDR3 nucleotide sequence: TGTGCCAGCCGCTCCGCGGGTGGCTACACCTTC.

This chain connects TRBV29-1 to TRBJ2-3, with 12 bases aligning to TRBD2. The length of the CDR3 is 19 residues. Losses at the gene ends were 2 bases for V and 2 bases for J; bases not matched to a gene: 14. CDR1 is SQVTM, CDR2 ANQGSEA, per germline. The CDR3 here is CSVERPLAGGPHNTDTQYF. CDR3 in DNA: TGCAGCGTTGAACGCCCACTAGCGGGGGGACCCCACAACACAGATACGCAGTATTTT.